Sequencing of this T cell receptor (beta chain) was carried out in a study of shared clonotypes between healthy human individuals. Study at large: Sampling drew on donors who were a couple of women and a few men aged 18 to 49.

Assay: immunoSEQ multiplex PCR; the TCRdb copy retains only in-frame clones and omits some. The sample lists about 1 million clones, approximately 68% occurring once. CD45RA+ naive and CD45RA-negative memory subsets were separated from CD4+ cells. Study-wide results and limits: Only blood was sampled; tissue repertoires likely differ.

A remark on this clone: The antigen is undetermined.

The CDR3 has 13 residues. Germline CDR1 reads SNHLY; CDR2 reads FYNNEI. V was clipped by 1 base and J by 6 bases, with 7 bases between them. V gene TRBV2 combines with J gene TRBJ1-3, with no clear D. This TCR was recovered from a man aged 18 to 29 in good health. Material for sequencing was memory CD4+ T cells sorted from blood. The sample's subset: CD45RA-negative fraction. The CDR3: CASSEGQANTIYF. Here the CDR3 DNA reads TGTGCCAGCAGTGAAGGTCAGGCAAACACCATATATTTT.